This entry lists 22 T cell receptor beta chains sequenced from one sample in a study of cytomegalovirus exposure and HLA in healthy donors. The primer mix had 60 Vbeta and 13 Jbeta primers. Clones were sequenced by immunoSEQ multiplex PCR, and TCRdb holds only the in-frame ones, with some missing. The table records about 43,000 clones, 51% of them present only once. Input material: PBMCs. All receptors come from a man aged 60 to 69 in good health and CMV-seronegative.

The chain joins TRBV6-1 to TRBJ2-7, with TRBD1 matching over 11 bases. The germline V gene has CDR1 MNHNS and CDR2 SASEGT. J gave up 3 bases and V 2 bases, and 3 bases lay outside the gene matches. The CDR3 runs 15 residues. DNA for the CDR3: TGTGCCAGCAGTGAAAAGGGGACAGGGGGCTACGAGCAGTACTTC. Translated, it gives CASSEKGTGGYEQYF.

The rearrangement uses TRBV4-3 and TRBJ2-3; 8 nucleotides agree with TRBD2. Germline lookup yields CDR1 LGHNA and CDR2 YSLEER. The CDR3 is 16 residues long. V dropped 4 bases and J dropped 2; count of bases not matched to a gene: 8. In nucleotides, the CDR3 is TGCGCCAGCAGCCGAGTCGCGGGAGGTCTCACAGATACGCAGTATTTT. It translates to CASSRVAGGLTDTQYF.

The chain is built from TRBV10-1 and TRBJ1-5; tentative D call: TRBD1 (6 bases). The CDR3 covers 13 residues. Germline CDR1 WNHNN, CDR2 SYGVQD (reference sequence). Between the trimmed V and J ends, which lost 7 bases and 2 bases, there was a span of 9 bases. The CDR3 DNA reads as TGCGCCAGCATCAGGGGAGGCAATCAGCCCCAGCATTTT. It encodes CASIRGGNQPQHF.

This clone has more than one count but fewer than ten. This chain joins TRBV10-3 and TRBJ1-5, with D possibly being TRBD1 (6 bases). Trimming left V 2 bases short and J 5 bases short, with 16 bases between. The CDR3 loop spans 16 amino acids. Germline CDR1 reads ENHRY; CDR2 reads SYGVKD. This CDR3 reads CAISERYRVVDQPQHF. CDR3 coding DNA: TGTGCCATCAGTGAGAGGTACAGGGTAGTGGATCAGCCCCAGCATTTT.

The table lists this clone with a count of one. The chain combines TRBV9 with TRBJ2-7, with D tentatively TRBD2 (5 bases). The CDR3 extends over 16 amino acids. The V gene lost 0 bases and the J gene lost 1 base, with 14 bases spanning the gap. The germline CDR1 and CDR2 sequences are SGDLS and YYNGEE. The CDR3 loop is CASSVGPAGLSYEQYF. The CDR3 region has the DNA TGTGCCAGCAGCGTAGGGCCGGCGGGCCTGTCCTACGAGCAGTACTTC.

The chain recombines TRBV7-2 with TRBJ1-5; D remains ambiguous. The CDR3 extends over 15 amino acids. V lost 6 bases, J lost 2 bases, and 14 bases lay in between. Per the germline V gene, CDR1 is SGHTA and CDR2 is FQGNSA. CDR3 region: CASSPQTGGNQPQHF. As DNA, the CDR3 is TGTGCCAGCAGTCCTCAGACCGGAGGCAATCAGCCCCAGCATTTT.

The sample holds a few counts of this clone. The CDR3, as DNA: TGCAGCGCTGCTGACCCAAGGGGGTACGAGCAGTACTTC. Protein product: CSAADPRGYEQYF. The chain combines TRBV29-1 with TRBJ2-7; TRBD1 might be the D (6 bases). V lost 7 bases, J lost 4 bases, and 17 bases lay in between. Germline V gene data show CDR1 as SQVTM and CDR2 as ANQGSEA. The length of the CDR3 is 13 residues.

The chain couples TRBV5-6 to TRBJ2-7; D may be TRBD2 (5 bases). This CDR3 spans 16 amino acids. Trimming left V 5 bases short and J 0 bases short, with 18 bases between. Germline lookup yields CDR1 SGHDT and CDR2 YYEEEE. DNA of the CDR3: TGTGCCAGCAGTTACTTCTTCAGCGGAGTCTCCTACGAGCAGTACTTC. It translates to CASSYFFSGVSYEQYF.

The chain couples TRBV2 to TRBJ1-1; tentative D call: TRBD1 (5 bases). V was cut by 3 bases and J by 0 bases, with 8 bases left in between. The germline V gene encodes CDR1 SNHLY and CDR2 FYNNEI. This CDR3 comprises 14 residues. The CDR3 region has the DNA TGTGCCAGCAGTGAGGGGCTATTGAACACTGAAGCTTTCTTT. Encoded protein: CASSEGLLNTEAFF.

The V gene is TRBV29-1, the J gene TRBJ2-7; TRBD1 aligns across 7 bases. Germline CDR1 SQVTM, CDR2 ANQGSEA. V lost 7 bases, J lost 0 bases, and 9 bases stayed unmatched. CDR3 length: 14 residues. For the CDR3, the DNA is TGCAGCGCAAGACAGGGTGAGGCCTCCTACGAGCAGTACTTC. It specifies CSARQGEASYEQYF.

This clone is a singleton in its sample. Given the absence of the conserved phenylalanine or tryptophan at the CDR3 end, a read error is likely. V and J are TRBV7-2 and TRBJ2-6, with a weak D call TRBD2 (5 bases). V was shortened by 6 bases and J by 0 bases, with 6 bases between the two germline ends. This CDR3 comprises 14 residues. The V gene's germline CDR1 is SGHTA and CDR2 FQGNSA. As DNA, the CDR3 is TGTGCCAGCAGGAGGGACTCTGGGGCCAACGTCCTGACTGTC. Its protein is CASRRDSGANVLTV.

The chain links TRBV10-3 to TRBJ1-1; D is possibly TRBD1 (5 bases). Germline CDR1 reads ENHRY; CDR2 reads SYGVKD. With 5 bases removed from V and 6 bases from J, the gap between germline ends came to 10 bases. The CDR3 has 12 amino acids. CDR3 sequence reads: CAISRGVAEAFF. CDR3 sequence (DNA): TGTGCCATCAGTAGGGGTGTCGCTGAAGCTTTCTTT.

The V gene is TRBV5-1, the J gene TRBJ1-4; maybe TRBD1 (5 bases). Germline V lookup: CDR1 SGHRS, CDR2 YFSETQ. The V and J ends lost 0 bases and 6 bases respectively, with 6 bases between them. The length of the CDR3 is 13 residues. The CDR3 here is CASSLGGDEKLFF. CDR3 bases: TGCGCCAGCAGCTTGGGGGGGGATGAAAAACTGTTTTTT.

This clone appeared a single time. The chain uses TRBV20-1 and TRBJ1-3; D unclear. V dropped 6 bases and J dropped 7 bases, with 7 bases sitting between them. Germline CDR1 DFQATT, CDR2 SNEGSKA (reference sequence). This CDR3 is built from 10 residues. CDR3 coding DNA: TGCAGTGCCCTGTCGAACACCATATATTTT. Residues: CSALSNTIYF.

This clone has a handful of counts. This chain uses TRBV5-1 with TRBJ1-2, with D perhaps matching TRBD1 (5 bases). Germline CDR1 is SGHRS and CDR2 is YFSETQ. V was trimmed by 3 bases and J by 10 bases, leaving 13 bases between them. The CDR3 runs 12 residues. CDR3 protein: CASSSLTGSYTF. In DNA, the CDR3 is TGCGCCAGCAGCTCGCTAACAGGATCCTACACCTTC.

The chain carries TRBV5-8 and TRBJ2-1; D not certain. The CDR3 runs to 15 residues. Germline CDR1 SGHTS, CDR2 YDEGEE. Trimming pared 4 bases from V and 0 bases from J, leaving 11 bases between. The CDR3 region is CASSLDRSSYNEQFF. DNA of the CDR3: TGTGCCAGCAGCCTTGACCGGAGCTCCTACAATGAGCAGTTCTTC.

The gene calls are TRBV12-5 and TRBJ2-7; 7 nucleotides line up with TRBD1. J lost 9 bases, V lost 10 bases, and 9 bases had no gene match. Germline CDR1 is LGHNT and CDR2 is FRNRAP. This CDR3 comprises 11 residues. The CDR3 loop reads CATLDRVGQYF. CDR3 coding DNA: TGTGCTACCCTAGACAGGGTCGGGCAGTACTTC.

The chain employs TRBV7-2 and TRBJ2-7; TRBD2 matches at 11 bases. Per the germline V gene, CDR1 is SGHTA and CDR2 is FQGNSA. V trimming: 6 bases; J trimming: 1 base; junction bases outside the gene matches: 5. The CDR3 is 15 amino acids. The CDR3 coding sequence is TGTGCCAGCAGGTCGGGACTAGCGGCTTCCTACGAGCAGTACTTC. Translating gives CASRSGLAASYEQYF. Combining the CDR3 with reference TRBV7-2 and TRBJ2-7 gives the whole variable domain GAGVSQSPSNKVTEKGKDVELRCDPISGHTALYWYRQSLGQGLEFLIYFQGNSAPDKSGLPSDRFSAERTGGSVSTLTIQRTQQEDSAVYLCASRSGLAASYEQYFGPGTRLTVT.

V gene TRBV5-1 combines with J gene TRBJ2-7, with TRBD1 matching over 7 bases. V dropped 7 bases and J dropped 7; count of bases not matched to a gene: 11. The CDR3 has 13 residues. Germline V CDR1 and CDR2: SGHRS, YFSETQ. The CDR3 DNA follows: TGCGCCAGCTCGACACAGGGGTTGGGGGAGCAGTACTTC. Its protein is CASSTQGLGEQYF. The full variable domain, completed using reference TRBV5-1 and TRBJ2-7, is KAGVTQTPRYLIKTRGQQVTLSCSPISGHRSVSWYQQTPGQGLQFLFEYFSETQRNKGNFPGRFSGRQFSNSRSEMNVSTLELGDSALYLCASSTQGLGEQYFGPGTRLTVT.

The rearrangement joins TRBV9 to TRBJ2-7; 14 bases align to TRBD2. The CDR3 consists of 17 residues. Unmatched junction bases numbered 10, after V lost 6 bases and J lost 2 bases. Germline V gene lookup returns CDR1 SGDLS and CDR2 YYNGEE. The CDR3 loop is CASTGPGLAGAPYEQYF. The CDR3, as DNA: TGTGCCAGCACCGGACCGGGACTAGCGGGAGCCCCCTACGAGCAGTACTTC. Using reference TRBV9 and TRBJ2-7 for the parts outside the CDR3, the full variable domain is DSGVTQTPKHLITATGQRVTLRCSPRSGDLSVYWYQQSLDQGLQFLIQYYNGEERAKGNILERFSAQQFPDLHSELNLSSLELGDSALYFCASTGPGLAGAPYEQYFGPGTRLTVT.

This sequence joins TRBV5-1 and TRBJ1-1; D may be TRBD1 (5 bases). The CDR3 is 14 residues long. V shed 0 bases and J shed 4 bases, with 10 bases lying between them. Germline CDR1 and CDR2: SGHRS and YFSETQ. This CDR3 is CASSLAGPTTEAFF. The CDR3 nucleotides read TGCGCCAGCAGCTTGGCAGGGCCGACCACTGAAGCTTTCTTT.

The rearrangement joins TRBV11-2 to TRBJ1-1, with 9 bases that match TRBD1. V dropped 5 bases and J dropped 0; count of bases not matched to a gene: 4. Germline CDR1 is SGHAT and CDR2 is FQNNGV. This CDR3 has 15 residues. In DNA form, the CDR3 reads TGTGCCAGCAGCCCGAGGACAGGGGTGAACACTGAAGCTTTCTTT. This encodes CASSPRTGVNTEAFF.